The rows below give T cell receptor beta chains drawn from one sample of a study of CD8+ T cells in alopecia areata. Sequenced by immunoSEQ multiplex PCR; TCRdb stores in-frame clones only, minus some. Of more than 100,000 clones in the sample, 53% were seen once. The material sequenced was CD4+ T cells sorted from blood, taken at week 4, from a patient treated with tofacitinib. The receptors derive from a human donor with alopecia areata. The CDR3 runs from the conserved cysteine through the conserved F or W. The order of the fields is clone size, J gene, D gene, V gene, CDR3 protein, CDR3 DNA. A D gene is named only where the DNA matches it firmly. The size field is filled for only some rows; it gives once, few, many or a size class.

clone size: .; J gene: TRBJ2-6; D gene: TRBD1; V gene: TRBV7-3; CDR3 protein: CASSPQGTATGANVLTF; CDR3 DNA: TGTGCCAGCAGCCCACAAGGGACAGCAACTGGGGCCAACGTCCTGACTTTC
clone size: .; J gene: TRBJ1-1; D gene: TRBD1; V gene: TRBV11-2; CDR3 protein: CASSRDRGNTEAFF; CDR3 DNA: TGTGCCAGCAGCAGGGACAGGGGGAACACTGAAGCTTTCTTT
clone size: .; J gene: TRBJ1-1; D gene: .; V gene: TRBV5-1; CDR3 protein: CASSARGEAEAFF; CDR3 DNA: TGCGCCAGCAGCGCACGGGGGGAGGCTGAAGCTTTCTTT
clone size: .; J gene: TRBJ2-3; D gene: .; V gene: TRBV10-3; CDR3 protein: CAISESHFTQYF; CDR3 DNA: TGTGCCATCAGTGAGTCCCACTTCACGCAGTATTTT
clone size: few; J gene: TRBJ2-2; D gene: .; V gene: TRBV30; CDR3 protein: CAWRNRASPMGELFF; CDR3 DNA: TGTGCCTGGAGGAATAGGGCCTCACCGATGGGGGAGCTGTTTTTT
clone size: .; J gene: TRBJ2-2; D gene: .; V gene: TRBV18; CDR3 protein: CASRLRTGELFF; CDR3 DNA: TGTGCCAGCCGCCTGAGGACCGGGGAGCTGTTTTTT
clone size: few; J gene: TRBJ2-7; D gene: .; V gene: TRBV7-2; CDR3 protein: CASQRTVLSYEQYF; CDR3 DNA: TGTGCCAGCCAGAGGACAGTCCTCTCCTACGAGCAGTACTTC
clone size: .; J gene: TRBJ1-1; D gene: .; V gene: TRBV29-1; CDR3 protein: CSVVVEPGSEAFF; CDR3 DNA: TGCAGCGTTGTGGTGGAGCCGGGGTCTGAAGCTTTCTTT
clone size: .; J gene: TRBJ2-5; D gene: .; V gene: TRBV5-6; CDR3 protein: CASSLGPTTTSETQYF; CDR3 DNA: TGTGCCAGCAGCTTGGGCCCAACAACAACCTCAGAGACCCAGTACTTC
clone size: .; J gene: TRBJ1-1; D gene: .; V gene: TRBV7-8; CDR3 protein: CASSFGLNTEAFF; CDR3 DNA: TGTGCCAGCAGCTTCGGGTTGAACACTGAAGCTTTCTTT
clone size: .; J gene: TRBJ2-6; D gene: .; V gene: TRBV6-5; CDR3 protein: CASSRTGSGANVLTF; CDR3 DNA: TGTGCCAGCAGTAGAACAGGTTCTGGGGCCAACGTCCTGACTTTC
clone size: .; J gene: TRBJ2-7; D gene: TRBD1; V gene: TRBV7-8; CDR3 protein: CASSLKWTGLPYEQYF; CDR3 DNA: TGTGCCAGCAGCTTAAAGTGGACAGGGTTGCCCTACGAGCAGTACTTC
clone size: few; J gene: TRBJ2-7; D gene: TRBD2; V gene: TRBV7-2; CDR3 protein: CASSLLPWTSGSSNEQYF; CDR3 DNA: TGTGCCAGCAGCTTATTACCCTGGACTAGCGGGAGTTCGAACGAGCAGTACTTC
clone size: .; J gene: TRBJ1-5; D gene: .; V gene: TRBV25-1; CDR3 protein: CASSEDSSNQPQHF; CDR3 DNA: TGTGCCAGCAGTGAAGACAGTAGCAATCAGCCCCAGCATTTT
clone size: .; J gene: TRBJ2-1; D gene: .; V gene: TRBV15; CDR3 protein: CATSRDQTSEQFF; CDR3 DNA: TGTGCCACCAGCAGAGATCAGACGTCGGAGCAGTTCTTC
clone size: .; J gene: TRBJ1-1; D gene: .; V gene: TRBV25-1; CDR3 protein: CASSDLGRGVRTEAFF; CDR3 DNA: TGTGCCAGCAGTGATTTGGGCAGGGGAGTCCGCACTGAAGCTTTCTTT
clone size: .; J gene: TRBJ2-5; D gene: .; V gene: TRBV27; CDR3 protein: CASSLGSSVRLETQYF; CDR3 DNA: TGTGCCAGCAGTTTAGGCTCTAGTGTTCGGTTGGAGACCCAGTACTTC
clone size: .; J gene: TRBJ1-1; D gene: .; V gene: TRBV18; CDR3 protein: CASSQQRENTEAFF; CDR3 DNA: TGTGCCAGCTCACAACAGAGGGAGAACACTGAAGCTTTCTTT
clone size: .; J gene: TRBJ2-1; D gene: TRBD2; V gene: TRBV5-1; CDR3 protein: CASSLGLAGNEQFF; CDR3 DNA: TGCGCCAGCAGCTTGGGACTAGCGGGAAATGAGCAGTTCTTC
clone size: .; J gene: TRBJ1-2; D gene: .; V gene: TRBV27; CDR3 protein: CASRTVNYGYTF; CDR3 DNA: TGTGCCAGCAGGACAGTTAACTATGGCTACACCTTC
clone size: .; J gene: TRBJ1-1; D gene: .; V gene: TRBV29-1; CDR3 protein: CSVAIGVNTEAFF; CDR3 DNA: TGCAGCGTTGCGATAGGGGTGAACACTGAAGCTTTCTTT
clone size: .; J gene: TRBJ2-7; D gene: .; V gene: TRBV29-1; CDR3 protein: CSVEGVSYEQYF; CDR3 DNA: TGCAGCGTTGAGGGGGTCTCCTACGAGCAGTACTTC
clone size: few; J gene: TRBJ2-1; D gene: TRBD1; V gene: TRBV25-1; CDR3 protein: CASNRGFGNEQFF; CDR3 DNA: TGTGCCAGCAACAGGGGCTTTGGCAATGAGCAGTTCTTC
clone size: .; J gene: TRBJ1-2; D gene: .; V gene: TRBV29-1; CDR3 protein: CSVEFAGDYGYTF; CDR3 DNA: TGCAGCGTTGAATTCGCTGGTGACTATGGCTACACCTTC
clone size: few; J gene: TRBJ2-7; D gene: TRBD1; V gene: TRBV29-1; CDR3 protein: CSVGTGPGLPEREQYF; CDR3 DNA: TGCAGCGTCGGGACAGGTCCGGGACTGCCAGAGAGGGAGCAGTACTTC
clone size: few; J gene: TRBJ2-2; D gene: .; V gene: TRBV6-5; CDR3 protein: CASRLGLAGELFF; CDR3 DNA: TGTGCCAGCAGGCTGGGGTTAGCCGGGGAGCTGTTTTTT
clone size: .; J gene: TRBJ2-4; D gene: .; V gene: TRBV2; CDR3 protein: CASSAEQGSNIQYF; CDR3 DNA: TGTGCCAGCAGTGCGGAACAGGGTTCAAACATTCAGTACTTC
clone size: .; J gene: TRBJ2-4; D gene: TRBD1; V gene: TRBV6-6; CDR3 protein: CASTLQGAWGDIQYF; CDR3 DNA: TGTGCCAGCACCTTACAGGGGGCATGGGGCGACATTCAGTACTTC
clone size: .; J gene: TRBJ1-2; D gene: TRBD1; V gene: TRBV29-1; CDR3 protein: CSVWTGVYGYTF; CDR3 DNA: TGCAGCGTATGGACAGGGGTCTATGGCTACACCTTC
clone size: once; J gene: TRBJ2-3; D gene: .; V gene: TRBV5-4; CDR3 protein: CASSPQGFTDTQYF; CDR3 DNA: TGTGCCAGCAGCCCCCAGGGTTTCACAGATACGCAGTATTTT
clone size: .; J gene: TRBJ1-2; D gene: .; V gene: TRBV6-5; CDR3 protein: CASIPSATAEGGYTF; CDR3 DNA: TGTGCCAGCATCCCGAGCGCGACCGCCGAGGGAGGCTACACCTTC
clone size: .; J gene: TRBJ2-7; D gene: .; V gene: TRBV9; CDR3 protein: CASSVRSQGEQYF; CDR3 DNA: TGTGCCAGCAGCGTCAGATCCCAGGGGGAGCAGTACTTC
clone size: few; J gene: TRBJ1-1; D gene: .; V gene: TRBV12-5; CDR3 protein: CASGLGGGTEAFF; CDR3 DNA: TGTGCTAGTGGCCTTGGGGGCGGGACTGAAGCTTTCTTT
clone size: .; J gene: TRBJ1-1; D gene: .; V gene: TRBV5-6; CDR3 protein: CASSSTGSWTEAFF; CDR3 DNA: TGTGCCAGCAGCTCTACAGGGAGTTGGACTGAAGCTTTCTTT
clone size: .; J gene: TRBJ2-3; D gene: TRBD2; V gene: TRBV29-1; CDR3 protein: CSARTSGTGYGQYF; CDR3 DNA: TGCAGCGCCCGGACTAGCGGGACGGGTTATGGGCAGTATTTT
clone size: .; J gene: TRBJ2-7; D gene: .; V gene: TRBV18; CDR3 protein: CASSPNREIYEQYF; CDR3 DNA: TGTGCCAGCTCACCAAACAGGGAAATCTACGAGCAGTACTTC
clone size: few; J gene: TRBJ1-1; D gene: .; V gene: TRBV5-1; CDR3 protein: CASSIAPGATEAFF; CDR3 DNA: TGCGCCAGCAGCATCGCCCCGGGGGCAACTGAAGCTTTCTTT
clone size: .; J gene: TRBJ2-1; D gene: .; V gene: TRBV20-1; CDR3 protein: CSARHYNEQFF; CDR3 DNA: TGCAGTGCTCGACACTACAATGAGCAGTTCTTC
clone size: few; J gene: TRBJ1-2; D gene: .; V gene: TRBV29-1; CDR3 protein: CSVYGNGYTF; CDR3 DNA: TGCAGCGTTTACGGAAATGGCTACACCTTC
clone size: .; J gene: TRBJ2-7; D gene: TRBD1; V gene: TRBV7-8; CDR3 protein: CASSEARQGANYEQYF; CDR3 DNA: TGTGCCAGCAGCGAGGCGAGACAGGGGGCGAACTACGAGCAGTACTTC
clone size: few; J gene: TRBJ2-3; D gene: .; V gene: TRBV7-8; CDR3 protein: CASSLRDHTDTQYF; CDR3 DNA: TGTGCCAGCAGCTTACGGGACCACACAGATACGCAGTATTTT
clone size: few; J gene: TRBJ1-2; D gene: .; V gene: TRBV19; CDR3 protein: CASSTLKDNNYGYTF; CDR3 DNA: TGTGCCAGTAGTACTTTAAAGGACAACAACTATGGCTACACCTTC
clone size: .; J gene: TRBJ1-1; D gene: .; V gene: TRBV19; CDR3 protein: CASSIDGGVITEAFF; CDR3 DNA: TGTGCCAGTAGTATAGATGGCGGGGTTATCACTGAAGCTTTCTTT
clone size: .; J gene: TRBJ2-5; D gene: .; V gene: TRBV5-4; CDR3 protein: CASSLWRGKTQYF; CDR3 DNA: TGTGCCAGCAGCTTGTGGCGGGGAAAGACCCAGTACTTC
clone size: .; J gene: TRBJ2-3; D gene: .; V gene: TRBV25-1; CDR3 protein: CASSELMTGTDTQYF; CDR3 DNA: TGTGCCAGCAGTGAATTGATGACGGGCACAGATACGCAGTATTTT
clone size: .; J gene: TRBJ2-7; D gene: TRBD1; V gene: TRBV5-1; CDR3 protein: CASSPETGAGEYF; CDR3 DNA: TGCGCCAGCAGCCCTGAGACAGGGGCCGGGGAGTACTTC
clone size: .; J gene: TRBJ2-6; D gene: .; V gene: TRBV5-1; CDR3 protein: CASSLDYPGSGANVLTF; CDR3 DNA: TGCGCCAGCAGCTTGGATTACCCCGGCTCTGGGGCCAACGTCCTGACTTTC